The rows below give T cell receptor beta chains drawn from one sample of a study of blood T cell repertoires in COVID-19. The protocol was immunoSEQ multiplex PCR, while the TCRdb copy is restricted to in-frame clones and leaves out a portion. The sample shows roughly 120,000 clones, about 83% of them seen only once. Sequenced material: peripheral blood. The receptors originated from a human donor in a cohort sampled during active COVID-19. CDR3s include the opening cysteine and the closing phenylalanine or tryptophan.

v_call	j_call	cdr3_aa
TRBV19	TRBJ2-5	CASSPSWEGGTKTQYF
TRBV14	TRBJ2-1	CASSQSWGRGENEQFF
TRBV4-1	TRBJ2-7	CASSPEETSYEQYF
TRBV27	TRBJ1-6	CASSLGRASPLHF
TRBV2	TRBJ2-7	CASSDNPAGVFYEQYF
TRBV2	TRBJ1-6	CASTIENKSPLHF
TRBV18	TRBJ2-1	CASSTLDSTLGNEQFF
TRBV19	TRBJ2-7	CASTNRDNSYEQYF
TRBV11-2	TRBJ2-1	CASSPNRWGNSEQFF
TRBV28	TRBJ1-1	CASSFLGGRTEAFF
TRBV20-1	TRBJ1-1	CSASPAGNVRNTEAFF
TRBV5-1	TRBJ2-1	CASSLVVSFQDEQFF
TRBV7-9	TRBJ2-7	CASSANTLPYEQYF
TRBV6-5	TRBJ1-4	CASRRTGNYEKLFF
TRBV6-6	TRBJ2-1	CASSWTSEHNEQFF
TRBV28	TRBJ2-2	CASSSTGTANTGELFF
TRBV5-1	TRBJ1-1	CASSPGGPEAFF
TRBV11-3	TRBJ2-1	CASSFGGLARNEQFF
TRBV15	TRBJ1-6	CATSRDQGINSPLHF
TRBV7-2	TRBJ1-3	CASSFGQLSGNTIYF
TRBV28	TRBJ1-4	CASRLQGAGEKLFF
TRBV2	TRBJ2-1	CASSEWLSASNEQFF
TRBV3-1/TRBV3-2	TRBJ2-1	CASSQASLEQFF
TRBV4-1	TRBJ1-5	CASSQMRDQPQHF
TRBV6-5	TRBJ1-2	CASSLDRAVSGGYTF
TRBV7-9	TRBJ1-1	CASRFQGDAEAFF
TRBV6-4	TRBJ1-1	CASSEDIQGAEAFF
TRBV3-1/TRBV3-2	TRBJ2-7	CASSQTGTYEQYF
TRBV5-1	TRBJ2-1	CASTAGVASGRPNEQFF
TRBV4-1	TRBJ2-1	CASSQERDRGTYNEQFF
TRBV4-3	TRBJ1-1	CASSQQGMNTEAFF
TRBV2	TRBJ2-3	CASRPGVLAERSSTDTQYF
TRBV10-2	TRBJ2-1	CASSPTSPEYNEQFF
TRBV6-6	TRBJ1-2	CASSRDTPQDTF
TRBV6-5	TRBJ2-3	CASSQMTDTQYF
TRBV7-8	TRBJ1-5	CASSLGSGNQPQHF
TRBV5-6	TRBJ1-2	CASSRPGTANYGYTF
TRBV7-2	TRBJ2-7	CASSPGLLSSYEQYF
TRBV7-3	TRBJ2-6	CASSLEGAGANVLTF
TRBV6-1	TRBJ2-7	CASSDTRELEQYF